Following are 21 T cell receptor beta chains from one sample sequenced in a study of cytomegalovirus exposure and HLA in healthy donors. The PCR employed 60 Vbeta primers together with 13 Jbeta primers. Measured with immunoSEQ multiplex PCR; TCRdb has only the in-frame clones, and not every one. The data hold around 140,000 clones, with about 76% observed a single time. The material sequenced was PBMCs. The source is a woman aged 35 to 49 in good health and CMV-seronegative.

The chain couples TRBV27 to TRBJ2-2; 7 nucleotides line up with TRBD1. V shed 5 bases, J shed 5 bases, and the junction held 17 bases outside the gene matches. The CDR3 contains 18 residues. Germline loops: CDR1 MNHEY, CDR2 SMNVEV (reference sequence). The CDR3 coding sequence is TGTGCCAGCAGTCACCCGGGACAGTTGGAAGGGATGACCGGGGAGCTGTTTTTT. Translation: CASSHPGQLEGMTGELFF.

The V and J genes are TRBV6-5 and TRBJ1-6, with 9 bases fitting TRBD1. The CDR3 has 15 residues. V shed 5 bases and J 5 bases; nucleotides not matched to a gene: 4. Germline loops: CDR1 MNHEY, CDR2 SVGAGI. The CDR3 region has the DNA TGTGCCAGCAGTACAGGGGGCTTGGATAATTCACCCCTCCACTTT. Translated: CASSTGGLDNSPLHF.

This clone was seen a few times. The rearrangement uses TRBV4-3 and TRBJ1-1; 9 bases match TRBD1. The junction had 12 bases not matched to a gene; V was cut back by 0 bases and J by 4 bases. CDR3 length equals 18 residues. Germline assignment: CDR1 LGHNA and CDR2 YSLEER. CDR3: CASSQDRQGGELSTEAFF. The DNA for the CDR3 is TGCGCCAGCAGCCAAGATCGACAGGGGGGAGAGCTGAGCACTGAAGCTTTCTTT.

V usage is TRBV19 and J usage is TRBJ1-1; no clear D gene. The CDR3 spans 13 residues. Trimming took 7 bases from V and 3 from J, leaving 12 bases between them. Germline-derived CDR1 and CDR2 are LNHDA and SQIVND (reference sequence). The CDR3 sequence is CASNDPDDTEAFF. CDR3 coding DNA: TGTGCCAGTAATGATCCAGATGACACTGAAGCTTTCTTT.

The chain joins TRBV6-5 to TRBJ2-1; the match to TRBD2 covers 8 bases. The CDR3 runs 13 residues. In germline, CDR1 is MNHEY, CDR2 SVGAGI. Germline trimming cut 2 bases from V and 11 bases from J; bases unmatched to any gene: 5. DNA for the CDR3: TGTGCCAGCAGTTACATCGGGGGGGGCAAGCAGTTCTTC. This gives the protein CASSYIGGGKQFF.

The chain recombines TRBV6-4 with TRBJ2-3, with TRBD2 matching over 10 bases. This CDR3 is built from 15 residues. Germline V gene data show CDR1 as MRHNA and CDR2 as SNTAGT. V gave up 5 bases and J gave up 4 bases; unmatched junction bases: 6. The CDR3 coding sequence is TGTGCCAGCAGTAGCAGCGGGGGGGCCGCAGATACGCAGTATTTT. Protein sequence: CASSSSGGAADTQYF.

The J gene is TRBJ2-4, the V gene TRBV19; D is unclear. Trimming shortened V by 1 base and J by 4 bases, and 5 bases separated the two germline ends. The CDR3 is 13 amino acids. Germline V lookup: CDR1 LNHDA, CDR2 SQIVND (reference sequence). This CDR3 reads CASSIGQKNIQYF. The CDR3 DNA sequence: TGTGCCAGTAGTATAGGACAAAAAAACATTCAGTACTTC.

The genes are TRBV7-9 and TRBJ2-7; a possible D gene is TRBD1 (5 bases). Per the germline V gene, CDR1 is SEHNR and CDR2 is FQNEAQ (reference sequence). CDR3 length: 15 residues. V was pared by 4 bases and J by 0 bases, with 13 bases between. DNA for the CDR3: TGTGCCAGCAGCTCTCTCCGACAGAGCTCCTACGAGCAGTACTTC. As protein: CASSSLRQSSYEQYF. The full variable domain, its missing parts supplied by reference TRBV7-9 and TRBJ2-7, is DTGVSQNPRHKITKRGQNVTFRCDPISEHNRLYWYRQTLGQGPEFLTYFQNEAQLEKSRLLSDRFSAERPKGSFSTLEIQRTEQGDSAMYLCASSSLRQSSYEQYFGPGTRLTVT.

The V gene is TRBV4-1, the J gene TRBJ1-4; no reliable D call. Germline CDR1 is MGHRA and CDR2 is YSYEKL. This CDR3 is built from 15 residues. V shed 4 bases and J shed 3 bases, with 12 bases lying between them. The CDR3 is CASSRAETSNEKLFF. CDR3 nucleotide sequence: TGCGCCAGCAGCCGAGCTGAGACTTCTAATGAAAAACTGTTTTTT.

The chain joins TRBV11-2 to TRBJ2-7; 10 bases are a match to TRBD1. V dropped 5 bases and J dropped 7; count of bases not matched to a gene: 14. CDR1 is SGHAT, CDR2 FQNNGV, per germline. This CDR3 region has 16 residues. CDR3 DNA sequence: TGTGCCAGCAGCCCCCTGCGAGACAGGGGGCCGAGAGAGCAGTACTTC. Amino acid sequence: CASSPLRDRGPREQYF.

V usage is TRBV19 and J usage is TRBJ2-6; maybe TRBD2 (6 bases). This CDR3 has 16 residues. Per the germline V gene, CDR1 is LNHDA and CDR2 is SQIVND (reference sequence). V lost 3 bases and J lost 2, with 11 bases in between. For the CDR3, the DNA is TGTGCCAGTAGTATGCACGGGGGACCTGGGGCCAACGTCCTGACTTTC. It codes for CASSMHGGPGANVLTF.

CDR3 protein: CASSKASPYRGLDTEAFF. CDR3 bases: TGTGCCAGTAGTAAAGCGTCCCCTTACAGGGGGCTGGACACTGAAGCTTTCTTT. The chain recombines TRBV19 with TRBJ1-1; 9 bases are a match to TRBD1. Germline CDR1 and CDR2: LNHDA and SQIVND (reference sequence). Unmatched junction bases numbered 15, after V lost 4 bases and J lost 3 bases. CDR3 length equals 18 residues.

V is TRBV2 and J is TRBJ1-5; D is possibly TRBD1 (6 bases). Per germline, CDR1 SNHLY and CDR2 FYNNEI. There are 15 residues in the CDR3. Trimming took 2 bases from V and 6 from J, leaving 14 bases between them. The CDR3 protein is CASSETGSGVQPQHF. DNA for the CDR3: TGTGCCAGCAGTGAAACTGGGTCAGGGGTTCAGCCCCAGCATTTT.

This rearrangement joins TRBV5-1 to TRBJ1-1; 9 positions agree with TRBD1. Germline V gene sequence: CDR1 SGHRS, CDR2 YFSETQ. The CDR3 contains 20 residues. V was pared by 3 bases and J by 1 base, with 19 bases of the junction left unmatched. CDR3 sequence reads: CASSSGTGLAGYRGNTEAFF. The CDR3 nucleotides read TGCGCCAGCAGCTCAGGGACAGGGCTAGCAGGATATAGGGGGAACACTGAAGCTTTCTTT.

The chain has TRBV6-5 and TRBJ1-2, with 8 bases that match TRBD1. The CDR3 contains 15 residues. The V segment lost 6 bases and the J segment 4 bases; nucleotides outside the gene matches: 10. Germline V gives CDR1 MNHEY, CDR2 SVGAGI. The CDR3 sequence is CASRRTGGESYGYTF. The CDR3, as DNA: TGTGCCAGCAGGAGAACAGGGGGTGAAAGCTATGGCTACACCTTC.

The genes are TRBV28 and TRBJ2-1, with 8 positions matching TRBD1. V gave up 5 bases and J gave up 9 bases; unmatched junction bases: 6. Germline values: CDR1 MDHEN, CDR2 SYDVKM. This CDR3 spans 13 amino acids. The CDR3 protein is CASSAWTGIEQFF. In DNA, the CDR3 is TGTGCCAGCAGTGCATGGACAGGGATTGAGCAGTTCTTC.

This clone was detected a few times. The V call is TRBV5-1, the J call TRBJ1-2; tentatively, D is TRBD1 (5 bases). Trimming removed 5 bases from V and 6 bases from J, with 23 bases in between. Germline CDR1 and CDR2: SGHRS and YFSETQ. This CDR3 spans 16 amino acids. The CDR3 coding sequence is TGCGCCAGCAGACTGAGTGCAGGCAGTACGGGGGATGGCTACACCTTC. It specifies CASRLSAGSTGDGYTF.

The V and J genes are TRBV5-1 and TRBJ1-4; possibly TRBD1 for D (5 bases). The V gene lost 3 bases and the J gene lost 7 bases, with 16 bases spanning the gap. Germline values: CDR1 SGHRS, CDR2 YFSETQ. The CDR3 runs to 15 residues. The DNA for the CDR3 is TGCGCCAGCAGCTCCACAGCAGGGTTGGGTGAAAAACTGTTTTTT. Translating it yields CASSSTAGLGEKLFF.

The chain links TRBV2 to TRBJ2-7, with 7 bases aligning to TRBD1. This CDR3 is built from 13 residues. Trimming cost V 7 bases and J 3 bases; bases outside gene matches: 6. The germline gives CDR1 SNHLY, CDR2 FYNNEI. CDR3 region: CASNTGTVYEQYF. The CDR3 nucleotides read TGTGCCAGCAACACCGGGACAGTCTACGAGCAGTACTTC. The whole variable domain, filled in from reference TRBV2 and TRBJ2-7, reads EPEVTQTPSHQVTQMGQEVILRCVPISNHLYFYWYRQILGQKVEFLVSFYNNEISEKSEIFDDQFSVERPDGSNFTLKIRSTKLEDSAMYFCASNTGTVYEQYFGPGTRLTVT.

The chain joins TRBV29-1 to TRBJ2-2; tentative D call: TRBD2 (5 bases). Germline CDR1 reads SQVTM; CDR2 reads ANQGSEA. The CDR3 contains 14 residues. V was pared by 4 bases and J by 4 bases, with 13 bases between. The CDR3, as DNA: TGCAGCGTTGGATCCGGGGTTGTCACCGGGGAGCTGTTTTTT. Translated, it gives CSVGSGVVTGELFF.

The DNA of the CDR3 is TGCAGCGTTGAAACAGGGAGCCTCACAGATACGCAGTATTTT. Translating gives CSVETGSLTDTQYF. The genes are TRBV29-1 and TRBJ2-3; possibly TRBD1 for D (6 bases). Trimming removed 2 bases at V and 2 bases at J, with 11 bases between. The germline gives CDR1 SQVTM, CDR2 ANQGSEA. This CDR3 is 14 amino acids long.